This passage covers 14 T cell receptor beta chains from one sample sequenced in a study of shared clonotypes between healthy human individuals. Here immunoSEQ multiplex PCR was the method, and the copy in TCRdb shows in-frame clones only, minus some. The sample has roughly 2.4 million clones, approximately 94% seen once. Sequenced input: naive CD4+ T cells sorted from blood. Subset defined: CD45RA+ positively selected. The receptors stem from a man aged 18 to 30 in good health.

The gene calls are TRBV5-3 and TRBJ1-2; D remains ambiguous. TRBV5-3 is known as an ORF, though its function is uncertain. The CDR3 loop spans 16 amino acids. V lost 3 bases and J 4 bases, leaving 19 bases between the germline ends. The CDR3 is CARSCQRAVPPYGYTF. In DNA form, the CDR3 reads TGTGCCAGAAGCTGCCAACGAGCCGTACCCCCCTATGGCTACACCTTC.

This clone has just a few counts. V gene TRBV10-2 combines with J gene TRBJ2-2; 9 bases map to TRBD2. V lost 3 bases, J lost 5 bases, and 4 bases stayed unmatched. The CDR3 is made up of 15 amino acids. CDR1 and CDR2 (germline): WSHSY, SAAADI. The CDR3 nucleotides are TGCGCCAGCAGTGAACTAGCGGGTGAGACCGGGGAGCTGTTTTTT. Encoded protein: CASSELAGETGELFF.

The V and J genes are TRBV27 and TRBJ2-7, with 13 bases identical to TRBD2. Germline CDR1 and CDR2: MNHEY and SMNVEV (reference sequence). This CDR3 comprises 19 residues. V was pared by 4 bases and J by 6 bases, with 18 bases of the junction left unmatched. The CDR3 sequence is CASSSHSATGTSGKGEQYF. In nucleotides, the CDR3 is TGTGCCAGCAGTTCCCACTCAGCTACCGGGACTAGCGGGAAGGGCGAGCAGTACTTC.

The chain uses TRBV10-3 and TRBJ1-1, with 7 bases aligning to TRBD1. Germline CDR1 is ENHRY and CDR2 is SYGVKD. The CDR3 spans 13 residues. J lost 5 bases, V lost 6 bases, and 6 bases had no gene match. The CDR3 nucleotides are TGTGCCATCAGAGGGACAGCGGGGACTGAAGCTTTCTTT. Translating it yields CAIRGTAGTEAFF.

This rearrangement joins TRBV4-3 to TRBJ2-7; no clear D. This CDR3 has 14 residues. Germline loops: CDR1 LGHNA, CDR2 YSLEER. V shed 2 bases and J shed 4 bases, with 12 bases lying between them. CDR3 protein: CASSQLSPSYEQYF. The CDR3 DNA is TGCGCCAGCAGCCAATTGTCGCCATCTTACGAGCAGTACTTC.

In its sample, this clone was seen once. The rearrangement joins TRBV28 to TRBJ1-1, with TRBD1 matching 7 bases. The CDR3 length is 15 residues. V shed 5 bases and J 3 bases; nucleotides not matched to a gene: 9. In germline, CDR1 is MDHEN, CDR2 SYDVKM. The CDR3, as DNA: TGTGCCAGCAGTACACAGGGGATAGGTGACACTGAAGCTTTCTTT. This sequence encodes CASSTQGIGDTEAFF.

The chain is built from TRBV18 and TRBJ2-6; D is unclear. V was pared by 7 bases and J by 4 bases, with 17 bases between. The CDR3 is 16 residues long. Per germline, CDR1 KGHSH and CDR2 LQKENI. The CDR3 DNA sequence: TGTGCCAGCTTCACCCCCATGCTAGAAGGGGCCAACGTCCTGACTTTC. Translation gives CASFTPMLEGANVLTF.

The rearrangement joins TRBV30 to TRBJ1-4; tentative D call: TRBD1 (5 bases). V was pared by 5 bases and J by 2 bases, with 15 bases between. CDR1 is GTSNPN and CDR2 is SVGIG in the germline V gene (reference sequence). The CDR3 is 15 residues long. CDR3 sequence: CAWGTRGTTNEKLFF. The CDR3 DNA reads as TGTGCCTGGGGGACCCGTGGGACTACTAATGAAAAACTGTTTTTT.

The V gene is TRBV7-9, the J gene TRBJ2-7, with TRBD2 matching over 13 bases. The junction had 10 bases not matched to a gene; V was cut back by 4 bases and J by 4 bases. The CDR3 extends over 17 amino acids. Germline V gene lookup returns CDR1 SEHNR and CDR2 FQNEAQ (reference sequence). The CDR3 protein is CASSYIETSGRDYEQYF. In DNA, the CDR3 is TGTGCCAGCAGCTACATCGAAACTAGCGGGAGGGATTACGAGCAGTACTTC.

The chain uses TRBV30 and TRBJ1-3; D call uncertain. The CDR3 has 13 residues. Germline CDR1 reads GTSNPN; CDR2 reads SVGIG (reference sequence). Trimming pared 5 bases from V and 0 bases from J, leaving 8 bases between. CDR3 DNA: TGTGCCTGGGACCCAGACTCTGGAAACACCATATATTTT. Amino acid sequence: CAWDPDSGNTIYF.

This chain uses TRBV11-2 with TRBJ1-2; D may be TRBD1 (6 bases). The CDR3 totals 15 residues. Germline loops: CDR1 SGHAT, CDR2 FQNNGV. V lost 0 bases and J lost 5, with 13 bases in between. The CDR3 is CASSLDIGGGYGYTF. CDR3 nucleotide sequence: TGTGCCAGCAGCTTAGATATTGGGGGCGGATATGGCTACACCTTC.

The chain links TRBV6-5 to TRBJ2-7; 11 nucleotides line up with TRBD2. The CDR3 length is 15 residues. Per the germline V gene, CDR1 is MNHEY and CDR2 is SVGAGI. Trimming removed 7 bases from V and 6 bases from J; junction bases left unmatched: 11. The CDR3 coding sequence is TGTGCCAGCAACCCATGTAGCGGGGGGGCCTGCGAGCAGTACTTC. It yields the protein CASNPCSGGACEQYF.

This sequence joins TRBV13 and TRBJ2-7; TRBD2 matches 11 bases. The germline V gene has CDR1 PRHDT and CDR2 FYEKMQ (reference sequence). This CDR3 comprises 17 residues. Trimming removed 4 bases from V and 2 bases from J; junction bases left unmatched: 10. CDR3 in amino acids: CASSSYSSGGRPYEQYF. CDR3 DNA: TGTGCCAGCAGCTCCTACTCTAGCGGGGGGCGCCCCTACGAGCAGTACTTC.

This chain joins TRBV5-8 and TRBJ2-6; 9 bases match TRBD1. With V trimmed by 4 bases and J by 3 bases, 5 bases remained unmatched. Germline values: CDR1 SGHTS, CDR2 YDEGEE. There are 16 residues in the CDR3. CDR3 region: CASSPGQGYGANVLTF. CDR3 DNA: TGTGCCAGCAGCCCGGGACAGGGATATGGGGCCAACGTCCTGACTTTC.